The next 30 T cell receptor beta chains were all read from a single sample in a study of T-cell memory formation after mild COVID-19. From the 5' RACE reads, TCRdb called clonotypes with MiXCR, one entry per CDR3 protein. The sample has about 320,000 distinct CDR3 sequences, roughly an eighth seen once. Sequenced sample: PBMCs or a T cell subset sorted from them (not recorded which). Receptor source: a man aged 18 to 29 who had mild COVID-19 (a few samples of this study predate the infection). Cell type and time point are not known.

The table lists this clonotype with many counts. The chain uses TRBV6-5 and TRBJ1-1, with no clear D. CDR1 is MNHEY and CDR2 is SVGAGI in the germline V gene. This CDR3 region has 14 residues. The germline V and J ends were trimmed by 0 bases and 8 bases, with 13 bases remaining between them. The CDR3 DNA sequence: TGTGCCAGCAGTTACTCGAGGTCGGTGGTAGAAGCTTTCTTT. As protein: CASSYSRSVVEAFF.

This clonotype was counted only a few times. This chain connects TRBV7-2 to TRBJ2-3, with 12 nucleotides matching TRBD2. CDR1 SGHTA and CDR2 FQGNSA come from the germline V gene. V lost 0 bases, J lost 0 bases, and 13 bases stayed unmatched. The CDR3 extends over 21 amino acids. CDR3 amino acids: CASSLARVGLAGGPSTDTQYF. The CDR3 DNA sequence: TGTGCCAGCAGCTTAGCCCGTGTTGGGCTAGCGGGGGGGCCTAGCACAGATACGCAGTATTTT.

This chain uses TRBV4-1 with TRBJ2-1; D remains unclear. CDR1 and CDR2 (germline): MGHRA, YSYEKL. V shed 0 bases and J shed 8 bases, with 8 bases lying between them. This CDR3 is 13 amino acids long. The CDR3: CASSQEKYDEQFF. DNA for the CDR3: TGCGCCAGCAGCCAAGAAAAGTATGATGAGCAGTTCTTC.

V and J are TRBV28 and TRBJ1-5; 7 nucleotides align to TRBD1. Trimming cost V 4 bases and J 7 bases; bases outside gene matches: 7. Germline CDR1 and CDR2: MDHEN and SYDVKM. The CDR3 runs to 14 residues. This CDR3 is CASSYGQERQPQHF. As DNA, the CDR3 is TGTGCCAGCAGTTACGGACAGGAGAGACAGCCCCAGCATTTT.

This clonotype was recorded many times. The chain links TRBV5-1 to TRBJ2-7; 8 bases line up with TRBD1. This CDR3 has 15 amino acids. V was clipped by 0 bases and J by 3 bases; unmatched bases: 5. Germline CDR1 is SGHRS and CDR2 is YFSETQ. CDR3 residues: CASSLVSGGDYEQYV. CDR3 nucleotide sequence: TGCGCCAGCAGCTTGGTCTCAGGGGGCGACTACGAGCAGTACGTC.

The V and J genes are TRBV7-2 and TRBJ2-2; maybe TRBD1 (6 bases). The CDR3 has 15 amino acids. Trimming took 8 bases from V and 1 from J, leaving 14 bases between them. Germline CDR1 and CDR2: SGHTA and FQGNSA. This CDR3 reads CASVYRVVNTGELFF. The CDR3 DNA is TGTGCCAGCGTTTACAGGGTTGTGAACACCGGGGAGCTGTTTTTT.

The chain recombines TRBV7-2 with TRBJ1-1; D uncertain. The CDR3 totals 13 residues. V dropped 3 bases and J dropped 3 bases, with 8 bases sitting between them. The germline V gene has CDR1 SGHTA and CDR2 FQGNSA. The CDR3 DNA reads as TGTGCCAGCAGCTTCGGAGCGTACACTGAAGCTTTCTTT. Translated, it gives CASSFGAYTEAFF.

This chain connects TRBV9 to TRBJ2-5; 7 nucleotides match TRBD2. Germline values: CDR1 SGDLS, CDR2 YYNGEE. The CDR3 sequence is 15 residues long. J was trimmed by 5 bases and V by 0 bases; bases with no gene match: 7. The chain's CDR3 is CASSVDYRREETQYF. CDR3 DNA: TGTGCCAGCAGCGTAGATTACAGGCGGGAGGAGACCCAGTACTTC.

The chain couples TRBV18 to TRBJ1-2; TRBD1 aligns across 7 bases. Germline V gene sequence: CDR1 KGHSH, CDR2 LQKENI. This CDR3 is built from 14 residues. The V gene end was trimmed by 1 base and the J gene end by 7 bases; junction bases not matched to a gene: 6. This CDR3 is CASSPQEGARGYTF. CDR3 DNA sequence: TGTGCCAGCTCACCACAGGAGGGGGCGCGTGGCTACACCTTC.

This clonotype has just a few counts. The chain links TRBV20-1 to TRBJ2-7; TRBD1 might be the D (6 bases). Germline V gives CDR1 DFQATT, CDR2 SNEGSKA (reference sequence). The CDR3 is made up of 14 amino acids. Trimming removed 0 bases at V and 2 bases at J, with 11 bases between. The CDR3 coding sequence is TGCAGTGCTAGAGAGGACAGCCGGCCCTACGAGCAGTACTTC. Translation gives CSAREDSRPYEQYF.

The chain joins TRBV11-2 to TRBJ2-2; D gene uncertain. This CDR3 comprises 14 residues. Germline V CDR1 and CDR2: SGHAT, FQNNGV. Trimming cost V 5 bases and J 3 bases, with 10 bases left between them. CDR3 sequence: CASSRGGDTGELFF. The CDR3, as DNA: TGTGCCAGCAGCCGCGGCGGTGACACCGGGGAGCTGTTTTTT.

The CDR3 sequence is CASSPPGTGGGRTDTQYF. CDR3 DNA sequence: TGTGCCAGCTCACCCCCCGGGACAGGGGGCGGACGCACAGATACGCAGTATTTT. The chain couples TRBV18 to TRBJ2-3, with TRBD1 matching over 12 bases. This CDR3 has 18 amino acids. The V gene's germline CDR1 is KGHSH and CDR2 LQKENI. Unmatched junction bases numbered 8, after V lost 3 bases and J lost 1 base.

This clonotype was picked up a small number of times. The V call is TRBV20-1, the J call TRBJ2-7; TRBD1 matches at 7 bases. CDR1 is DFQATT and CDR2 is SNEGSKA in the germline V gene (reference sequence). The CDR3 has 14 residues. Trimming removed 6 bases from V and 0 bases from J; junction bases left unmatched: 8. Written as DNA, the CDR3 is TGCAGTGCCTTGAGGGGACAGAGCTCCTACGAGCAGTACTTC. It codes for CSALRGQSSYEQYF.

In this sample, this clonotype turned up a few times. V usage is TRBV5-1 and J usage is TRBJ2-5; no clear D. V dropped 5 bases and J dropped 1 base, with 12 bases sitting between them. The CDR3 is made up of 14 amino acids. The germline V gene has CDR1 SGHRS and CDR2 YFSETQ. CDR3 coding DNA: TGCGCCAGCAGATTAGGCAGGTCCCAAGAGACCCAGTACTTC. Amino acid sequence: CASRLGRSQETQYF.

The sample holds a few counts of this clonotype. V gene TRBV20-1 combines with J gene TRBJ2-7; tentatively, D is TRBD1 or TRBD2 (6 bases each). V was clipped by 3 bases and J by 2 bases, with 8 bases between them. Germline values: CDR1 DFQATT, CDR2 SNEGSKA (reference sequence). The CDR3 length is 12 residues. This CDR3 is CSARRDTYEQYV. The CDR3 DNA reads TGCAGTGCTAGGCGGGACACCTACGAGCAGTACGTC.

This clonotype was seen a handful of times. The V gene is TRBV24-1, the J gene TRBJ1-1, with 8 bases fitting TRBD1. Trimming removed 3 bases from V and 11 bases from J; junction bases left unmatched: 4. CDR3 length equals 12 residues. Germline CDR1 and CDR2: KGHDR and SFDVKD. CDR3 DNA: TGTGCCACCAGTGATCGGACAGGGTGGGCTTTCTTT. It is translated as CATSDRTGWAFF.

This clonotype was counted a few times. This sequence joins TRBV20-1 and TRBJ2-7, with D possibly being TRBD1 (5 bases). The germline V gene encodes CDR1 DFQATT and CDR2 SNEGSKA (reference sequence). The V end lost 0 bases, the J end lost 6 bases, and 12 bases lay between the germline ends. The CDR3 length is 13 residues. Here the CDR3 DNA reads TGCAGTGCTAGAGATCACAATGGGGCCGAGCAGTACGTC. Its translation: CSARDHNGAEQYV.

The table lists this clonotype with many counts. The CDR3 region has the DNA TGCGCCAGCAGCCTCACATCTAGCGGGGTCGGAGATACGCAGTATTTT. As protein: CASSLTSSGVGDTQYF. This chain uses TRBV5-1 with TRBJ2-3; 9 bases are a match to TRBD2. The germline V gene encodes CDR1 SGHRS and CDR2 YFSETQ. V lost 4 bases, J lost 5 bases, and 11 bases stayed unmatched. The CDR3 is made up of 16 amino acids.

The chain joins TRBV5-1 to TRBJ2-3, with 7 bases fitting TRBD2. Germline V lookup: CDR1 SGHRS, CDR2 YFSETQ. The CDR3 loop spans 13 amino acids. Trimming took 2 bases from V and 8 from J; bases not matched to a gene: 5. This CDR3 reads CASSLSGEATQYF. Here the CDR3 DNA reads TGCGCCAGCAGCTTAAGCGGGGAGGCTACGCAGTATTTT.

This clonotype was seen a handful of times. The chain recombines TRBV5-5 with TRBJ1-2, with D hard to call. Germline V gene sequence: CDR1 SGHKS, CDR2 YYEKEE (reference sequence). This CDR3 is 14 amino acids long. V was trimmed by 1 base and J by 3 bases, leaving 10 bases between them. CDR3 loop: CASSLFNGDYGYTF. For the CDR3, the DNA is TGTGCCAGCAGCTTGTTCAACGGTGACTATGGCTACACCTTC.

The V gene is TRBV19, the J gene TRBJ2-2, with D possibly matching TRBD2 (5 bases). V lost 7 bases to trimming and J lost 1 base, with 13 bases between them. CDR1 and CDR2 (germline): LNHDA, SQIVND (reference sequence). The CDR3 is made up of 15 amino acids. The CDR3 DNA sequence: TGTGCCAGTAACGGGGTGAACCTGAACACCGGGGAGCTGTTTTTT. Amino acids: CASNGVNLNTGELFF. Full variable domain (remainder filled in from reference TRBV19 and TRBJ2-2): DGGITQSPKYLFRKEGQNVTLSCEQNLNHDAMYWYRQDPGQGLRLIYYSQIVNDFQKGDIAEGYSVSREKKESFPLTVTSAQKNPTAFYLCASNGVNLNTGELFFGEGSRLTVL.

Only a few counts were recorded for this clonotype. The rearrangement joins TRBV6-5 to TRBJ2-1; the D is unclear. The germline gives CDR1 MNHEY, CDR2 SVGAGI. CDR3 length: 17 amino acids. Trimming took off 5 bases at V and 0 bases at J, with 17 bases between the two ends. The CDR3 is CASSASLGSPSYNEQFF. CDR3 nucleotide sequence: TGTGCCAGCAGTGCCTCTTTGGGCTCCCCCTCCTACAATGAGCAGTTCTTC.

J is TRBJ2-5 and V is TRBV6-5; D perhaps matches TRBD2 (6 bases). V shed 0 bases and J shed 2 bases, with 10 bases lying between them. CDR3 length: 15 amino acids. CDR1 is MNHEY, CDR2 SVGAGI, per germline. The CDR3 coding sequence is TGTGCCAGCAGTTACTCGGGCGGGGTACAAGAGACCCAGTACTTC. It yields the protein CASSYSGGVQETQYF.

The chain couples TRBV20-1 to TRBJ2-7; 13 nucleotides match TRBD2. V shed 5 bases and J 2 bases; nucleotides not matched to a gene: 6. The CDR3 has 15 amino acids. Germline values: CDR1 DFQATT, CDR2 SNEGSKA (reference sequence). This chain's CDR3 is CSASPTSGGPYEQYV. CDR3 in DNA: TGCAGTGCTTCGCCGACTAGCGGGGGGCCCTACGAGCAGTACGTC.

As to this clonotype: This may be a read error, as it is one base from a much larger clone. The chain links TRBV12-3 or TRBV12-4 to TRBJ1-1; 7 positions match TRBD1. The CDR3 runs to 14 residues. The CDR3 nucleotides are TGTGCCAGCAGTTCCGGGACAGACAACACTGAAGCTTTATTT. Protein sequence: CASSSGTDNTEALF.

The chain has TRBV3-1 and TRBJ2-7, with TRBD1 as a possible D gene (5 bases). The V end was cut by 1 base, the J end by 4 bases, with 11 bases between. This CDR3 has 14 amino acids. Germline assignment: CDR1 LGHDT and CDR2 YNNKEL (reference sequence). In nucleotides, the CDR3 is TGTGCCAGCAGCCAAGGCGGTCAGGGTTACGAGCAGTACTTC. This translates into CASSQGGQGYEQYF.

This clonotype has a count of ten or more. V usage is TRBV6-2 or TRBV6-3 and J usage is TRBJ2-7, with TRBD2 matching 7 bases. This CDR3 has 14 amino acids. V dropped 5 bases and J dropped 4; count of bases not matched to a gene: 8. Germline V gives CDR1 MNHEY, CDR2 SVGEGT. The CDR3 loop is CASSTTSARYEQYV. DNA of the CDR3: TGTGCCAGCAGTACAACTAGCGCCAGATACGAGCAGTACGTC.

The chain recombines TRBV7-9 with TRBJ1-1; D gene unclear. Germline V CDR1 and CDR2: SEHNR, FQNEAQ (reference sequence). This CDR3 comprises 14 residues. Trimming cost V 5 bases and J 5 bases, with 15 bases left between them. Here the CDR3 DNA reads TGTGCCAGCAGCCCGGTTTTGGGAGGGACTGAAGCTTTCTTT. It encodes CASSPVLGGTEAFF.

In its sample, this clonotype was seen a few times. This CDR3 reads CSALPGTSGGWGTDTQYF. DNA of the CDR3: TGCAGTGCCTTACCAGGGACTAGCGGGGGCTGGGGCACAGATACGCAGTATTTT. J is TRBJ2-3 and V is TRBV20-1; 14 bases are shared with TRBD2. Trimming at V came to 6 bases and at J to 1 base, leaving 12 bases not matched to a gene. This CDR3 has 18 residues. From germline, CDR1 is DFQATT and CDR2 SNEGSKA (reference sequence).

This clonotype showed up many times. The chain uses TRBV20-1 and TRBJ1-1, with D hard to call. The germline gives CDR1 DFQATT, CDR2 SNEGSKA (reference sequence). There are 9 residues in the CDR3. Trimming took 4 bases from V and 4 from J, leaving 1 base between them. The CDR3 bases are TGCAGTGCTACCACTGAAGCTTTCTTT. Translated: CSATTEAFF.